Sequencing of this T cell receptor beta chain was carried out in a study of blood T cell repertoires in COVID-19. Clones were sequenced by immunoSEQ multiplex PCR, and TCRdb holds only the in-frame ones, with some missing. The sample shows some 200,000 clones, about nine tenths of them seen only once. V shed 7 bases and J shed 6 bases, with 19 bases lying between them. The CDR3 is 14 residues long. The germline V gene has CDR1 SGDLS and CDR2 YYNGEE. The V gene is TRBV9, the J gene TRBJ1-2, with D perhaps TRBD1 (5 bases). Sequencing was carried out using PBMCs or T cells enriched from blood (not recorded which). This TCR was recovered from a woman between 45 and 60 years old in a cohort exposed to, infected with or recovered from COVID-19 (not recorded which). The CDR3 reads CASGASVADDGYTF. CDR3 nucleotides: TGTGCCAGCGGGGCTTCTGTCGCGGACGATGGCTACACCTTC.